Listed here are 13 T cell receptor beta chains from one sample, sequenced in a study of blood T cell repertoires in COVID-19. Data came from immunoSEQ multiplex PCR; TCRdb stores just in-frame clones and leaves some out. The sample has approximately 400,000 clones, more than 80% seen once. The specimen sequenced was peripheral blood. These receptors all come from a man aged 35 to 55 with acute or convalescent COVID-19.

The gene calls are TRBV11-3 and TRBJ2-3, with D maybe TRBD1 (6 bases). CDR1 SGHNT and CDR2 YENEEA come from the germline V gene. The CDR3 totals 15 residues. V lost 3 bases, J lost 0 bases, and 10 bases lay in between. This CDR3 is CASSFGTSSTDTQYF. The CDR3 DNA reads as TGTGCCAGCAGCTTCGGGACATCGAGCACAGATACGCAGTATTTT. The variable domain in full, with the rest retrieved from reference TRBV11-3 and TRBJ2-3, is EAGVVQSPRYKIIEKKQPVAFWCNPISGHNTLYWYLQNLGQGPELLIRYENEEAVDDSQLPKDRFSAERLKGVDSTLKIQPAELGDSAVYLCASSFGTSSTDTQYFGPGTRLTVL.

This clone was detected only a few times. For the CDR3, the DNA is TGTGCCAGCAGTCTCAGGGCCACGGGTGAAAAACTGTTTTTT. It yields the protein CASSLRATGEKLFF. The gene calls are TRBV3-1 (or the pseudogene TRBV3-2) and TRBJ1-4; D is perhaps TRBD1 (5 bases). This CDR3 is built from 14 residues. Germline V gene data show CDR1 as LGHDT and CDR2 as YNNKEL (reference sequence). V lost 6 bases to trimming and J lost 7 bases, with 15 bases between them.

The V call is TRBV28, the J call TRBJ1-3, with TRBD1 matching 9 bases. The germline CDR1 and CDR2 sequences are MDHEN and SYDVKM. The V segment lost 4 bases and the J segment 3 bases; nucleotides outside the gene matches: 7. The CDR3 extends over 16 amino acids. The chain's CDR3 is CASSSPDRGFGNTIYF. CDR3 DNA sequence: TGTGCCAGCAGTTCCCCCGACAGGGGGTTTGGAAACACCATATATTTT.

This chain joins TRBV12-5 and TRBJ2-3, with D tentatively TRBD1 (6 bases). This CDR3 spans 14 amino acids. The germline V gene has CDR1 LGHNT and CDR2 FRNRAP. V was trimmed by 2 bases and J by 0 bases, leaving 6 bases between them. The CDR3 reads CASGLQGSTDTQYF. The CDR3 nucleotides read TGTGCTAGTGGTTTGCAGGGGAGCACAGATACGCAGTATTTT.

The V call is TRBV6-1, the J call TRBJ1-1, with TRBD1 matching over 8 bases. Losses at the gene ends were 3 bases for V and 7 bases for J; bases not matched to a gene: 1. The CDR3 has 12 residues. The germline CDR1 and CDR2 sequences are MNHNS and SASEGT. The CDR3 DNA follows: TGTGCCAGCAGTGAGGGGACAGGTGAAGCTTTCTTT. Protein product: CASSEGTGEAFF.

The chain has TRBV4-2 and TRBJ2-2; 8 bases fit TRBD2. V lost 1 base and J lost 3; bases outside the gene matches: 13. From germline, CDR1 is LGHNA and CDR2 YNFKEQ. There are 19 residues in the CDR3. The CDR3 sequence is CASSQAGWSEREYTGELFF. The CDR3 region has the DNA TGTGCCAGCAGCCAAGCTGGGTGGTCTGAGCGGGAGTACACCGGGGAGCTGTTTTTT.

DNA of the CDR3: TGTGCCAGCAGTGAAAGTGTAGCGGAGCAGTTCTTC. As protein: CASSESVAEQFF. The chain links TRBV6-1 to TRBJ2-1; possible D gene TRBD2, 5 bases. The CDR3 sequence is 12 residues long. The V end lost 2 bases, the J end lost 10 bases, and 9 bases lay between the germline ends. The V gene's germline CDR1 is MNHNS and CDR2 SASEGT.

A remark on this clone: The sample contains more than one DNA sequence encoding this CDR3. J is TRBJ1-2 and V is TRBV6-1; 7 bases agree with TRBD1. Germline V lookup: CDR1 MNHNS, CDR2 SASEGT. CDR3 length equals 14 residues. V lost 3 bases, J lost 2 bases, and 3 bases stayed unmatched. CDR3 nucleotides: TGTGCCAGCAGTGATCTACAGGGGAACTATGGCTACACCTTC. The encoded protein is CASSDLQGNYGYTF.

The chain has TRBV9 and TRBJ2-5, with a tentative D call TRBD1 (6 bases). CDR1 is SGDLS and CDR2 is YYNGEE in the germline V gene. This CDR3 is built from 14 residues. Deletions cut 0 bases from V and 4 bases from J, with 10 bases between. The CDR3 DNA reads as TGTGCCAGCAGCGTAGGGGGGACAAGAGAGACCCAGTACTTC. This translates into CASSVGGTRETQYF.

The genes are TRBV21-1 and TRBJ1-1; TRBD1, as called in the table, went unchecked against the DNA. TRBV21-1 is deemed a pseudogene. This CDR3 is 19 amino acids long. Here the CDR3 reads CASSKDPRGRLVRDTEAFF. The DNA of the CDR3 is TGTGCCAGCAGCAAAGACCCCAGGGGGCGCTTGGTACGTGACACTGAAGCTTTCTTT.

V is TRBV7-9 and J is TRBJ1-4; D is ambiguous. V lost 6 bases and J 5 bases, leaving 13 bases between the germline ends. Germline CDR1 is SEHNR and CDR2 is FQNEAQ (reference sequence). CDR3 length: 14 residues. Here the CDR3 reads CASSRLKRNEKLFF. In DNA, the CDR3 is TGTGCCAGCAGTCGACTGAAAAGGAATGAAAAACTGTTTTTT.

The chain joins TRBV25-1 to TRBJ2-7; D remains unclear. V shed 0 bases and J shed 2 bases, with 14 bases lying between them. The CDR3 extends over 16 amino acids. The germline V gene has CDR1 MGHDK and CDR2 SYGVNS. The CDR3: CASSEYTRLGTYEQYF. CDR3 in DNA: TGTGCCAGCAGTGAATATACCCGGCTAGGAACCTACGAGCAGTACTTC.

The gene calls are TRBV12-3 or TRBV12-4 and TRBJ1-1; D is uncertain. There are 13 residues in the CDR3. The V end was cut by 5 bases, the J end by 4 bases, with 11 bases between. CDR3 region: CASSPGASTEAFF. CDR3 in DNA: TGTGCCAGCAGTCCCGGTGCGTCCACTGAAGCTTTCTTT.